One and the same sample provided the 10 T cell receptor beta chains below, sequenced in a study of T cells after yellow fever vaccination. TCRdb used MiXCR to reprocess the 5' RACE reads, holding one entry per CDR3 protein. The table lists roughly 320,000 distinct CDR3 sequences, about 10% of them singletons. The sample consisted of CD4+ T cells sorted from PBMCs, taken 45 days after the yellow fever booster vaccination. These TCRs come from a man aged 18 to 29 who received the YFV17D yellow fever vaccine.

This clonotype has ten or more counts. This sequence joins TRBV7-9 and TRBJ2-5, with 8 bases lining up with TRBD2. With 5 bases clipped from V and 4 bases from J, the junction kept 12 bases outside the gene matches. From germline, CDR1 is SEHNR and CDR2 FQNEAQ (reference sequence). The CDR3 is 16 amino acids. The CDR3 here is CASSTHGGGLGETQYF. The DNA of the CDR3 is TGTGCCAGCAGCACCCACGGCGGGGGGCTGGGAGAGACCCAGTACTTC.

This clonotype has only a few counts. The chain carries TRBV11-2 and TRBJ2-2, with 8 nucleotides matching TRBD2. Germline-derived CDR1 and CDR2 are SGHAT and FQNNGV. CDR3 size: 16 residues. With V trimmed by 5 bases and J by 4 bases, 9 bases remained unmatched. CDR3 amino acids: CASSRPVLAGTGELFF. For the CDR3, the DNA is TGTGCCAGCAGCCGCCCCGTTCTAGCGGGCACCGGGGAGCTGTTTTTT. Looking up the rest from reference TRBV11-2 and TRBJ2-2 gives the full variable domain: EAGVAQSPRYKIIEKRQSVAFWCNPISGHATLYWYQQILGQGPKLLIQFQNNGVVDDSQLPKDRFSAERLKGVDSTLKIQPAKLEDSAVYLCASSRPVLAGTGELFFGEGSRLTVL.

At least ten counts were recorded for this clonotype. Written as DNA, the CDR3 is TGTGCCAGCAGTTTAGGGATCGGCACTGAAGCTTTCTTT. Its translation: CASSLGIGTEAFF. The chain joins TRBV6-5 to TRBJ1-1; D call uncertain. The CDR3 extends over 13 amino acids. Trimming left V 4 bases short and J 4 bases short, with 10 bases between. Germline CDR1 is MNHEY and CDR2 is SVGAGI.

V is TRBV29-1 and J is TRBJ1-2, with 11 bases aligning to TRBD1. The germline V gene has CDR1 SQVTM and CDR2 ANQGSEA. This CDR3 contains 13 residues. V lost 4 bases to trimming and J lost 9 bases; unmatched junction nucleotides: 7. The chain's CDR3 is CSVGPGTGGSYTF. In DNA, the CDR3 is TGCAGCGTTGGTCCCGGGACAGGGGGAAGCTACACCTTC.

This clonotype was observed many times. The chain links TRBV7-2 to TRBJ2-3, with D tentatively TRBD2 (7 bases). Trimming took off 7 bases at V and 3 bases at J, with 20 bases between the two ends. Germline values: CDR1 SGHTA, CDR2 FQGNSA. The CDR3 runs 16 residues. The CDR3 spells CASTFVAGAGTDTQYF. In DNA form, the CDR3 reads TGTGCCAGCACCTTCGTCGCGGGGGCGGGGACAGATACGCAGTATTTT.

The rearrangement uses TRBV5-4 and TRBJ2-5; D is possibly TRBD1 (6 bases). Looked up from germline, CDR1 is SGHNT and CDR2 is YYREEE (reference sequence). This CDR3 is 15 amino acids long. Trimming left V 4 bases short and J 4 bases short, with 17 bases between. The CDR3 sequence: CASSGVAGGLETQYF. In DNA form, the CDR3 reads TGTGCCAGCAGCGGCGTAGCTGGGGGCTTAGAGACCCAGTACTTC.

V usage is TRBV7-7 and J usage is TRBJ1-4; D is unresolved. V lost 2 bases and J lost 8, with 9 bases in between. Germline V lookup: CDR1 SSHAT, CDR2 FNYEAQ (reference sequence). The CDR3 runs to 13 residues. For the CDR3, the DNA is TGTGCCAGCAGCTTACGAGCACGGGAAAAACTGTTTTTT. This encodes CASSLRAREKLFF.

This clonotype has just a few counts. The chain couples TRBV6-5 to TRBJ2-4; 9 nucleotides line up with TRBD1. The CDR3 consists of 13 residues. CDR1 and CDR2 from the germline V gene are MNHEY and SVGAGI. V was pared by 6 bases and J by 8 bases, with 5 bases of the junction left unmatched. The CDR3 sequence: CASRRDRVDIQYF. The CDR3 coding sequence is TGTGCCAGCAGAAGGGACAGGGTCGACATTCAGTACTTC.

The CDR3 sequence is CASSYGRAGWETQYF. DNA for the CDR3: TGTGCCAGCAGCTACGGCAGGGCGGGATGGGAGACCCAGTACTTC. V is TRBV11-1 and J is TRBJ2-5; D is perhaps TRBD2 (6 bases). V gave up 4 bases and J gave up 5 bases, with 17 bases separating them. This CDR3 is 15 amino acids long. Looked up from germline, CDR1 is SGHAT and CDR2 is FQDESV (reference sequence).

This clonotype was observed a few times. The gene calls are TRBV4-1 and TRBJ2-1; 7 nucleotides line up with TRBD1. This CDR3 region has 14 residues. J gave up 8 bases and V 1 base, and 5 bases lay outside the gene matches. Germline V gene data show CDR1 as MGHRA and CDR2 as YSYEKL. The CDR3 spells CASSQVGTGDEQFF. The CDR3 region has the DNA TGCGCCAGCAGCCAAGTCGGCACAGGGGATGAGCAGTTCTTC.